This T cell receptor beta chain emerged from a study of T cells after yellow fever vaccination. Study overall: Low-cell-number fractions were prepared with SMART-Seq v4 Ultra Low Input. Study-wide points: Compared with primary, the secondary response was weaker and peaked at day 5, not 15. Reappearing after the booster were most of the clones from primary vaccination (almost 97% CD4, about 87% CD8).

The germline CDR1 and CDR2 sequences are SGHDT and YYEEEE. CDR3 length equals 16 residues. V dropped 3 bases and J dropped 3 bases, with 16 bases sitting between them. Researchers made TCR cDNA using 5'RACE template switching, and this step added a universal primer site and UMIs. TCRdb passed the 5' RACE reads through MiXCR, listing each CDR3 protein once. Of 230,000 or so distinct CDR3 sequences detected, 3.6% appear once; the ten largest clones hold around a fifth. As concerns this clonotype: Its specificity is not known.

Sequencing was performed on PBMCs, taken 15 days after the yellow fever booster vaccination. The chain is built from TRBV5-6 and TRBJ1-3; no reliable D call. This TCR came from a man in his late teens or twenties who received the YFV17D yellow fever vaccine. CDR3 protein: CASSSRYLTLGNTIYF. Here the CDR3 DNA reads TGTGCCAGCAGCTCGCGATACCTGACTCTTGGAAACACCATATATTTT.